This TCR beta chain stems from a study of T cell repertoires in chronic hepatitis B (dated by TCRdb to between 2018 and 2021). CDR1 GTSNPN and CDR2 SVGIG are derived from the germline V gene (reference sequence). From the cysteine up to the phenylalanine, the CDR3 has a length of 18 residues. Of all the DNA, just the CDR3 is kept, 54 bases in frame from base 1. The germline ends are 18 bases apart after V is trimmed by 0 bases and J by 0 bases. Notes on this clone: Its antigen has not been determined. The record has no base qualities; no much larger clone is one base away.

The library came from the immunoSEQ multiplex PCR assay. TCRdb holds this immuneACCESS table with in-frame rearrangements only. Some clones are missing; in checked studies, unresolved V genes explain under half, and the rest has no known cause. This sample comprises about 550 clones, roughly 85% of them detected only once. The ten top clones hold approximately 12% of the sample. This TCR was recovered from a human donor with chronic hepatitis B virus infection. Here the chain combines TRBV30 and TRBJ2-1; 5 matching bases give a weak D call of TRBD2. Material: total CD8+ T cells from PBMCs. This receptor has the CDR3 CAWSVYSGEAPSYNEQFF. The nucleotides are TGTGCCTGGAGTGTATACAGCGGAGAAGCTCCCTCCTACAATGAGCAGTTCTTC.